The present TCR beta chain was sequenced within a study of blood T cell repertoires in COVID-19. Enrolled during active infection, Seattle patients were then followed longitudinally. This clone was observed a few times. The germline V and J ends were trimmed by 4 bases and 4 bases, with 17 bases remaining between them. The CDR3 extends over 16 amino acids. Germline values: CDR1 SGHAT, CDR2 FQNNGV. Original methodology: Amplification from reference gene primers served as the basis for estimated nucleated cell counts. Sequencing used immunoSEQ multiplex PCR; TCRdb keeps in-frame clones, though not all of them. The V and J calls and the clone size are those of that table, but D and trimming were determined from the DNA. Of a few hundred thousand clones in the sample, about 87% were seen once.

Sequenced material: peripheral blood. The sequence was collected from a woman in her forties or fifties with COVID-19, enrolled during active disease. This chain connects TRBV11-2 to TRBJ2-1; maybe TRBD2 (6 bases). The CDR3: CASSSPEGLGYNEQFF. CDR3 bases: TGTGCCAGCAGCTCACCGGAGGGTCTGGGGTACAATGAGCAGTTCTTC.